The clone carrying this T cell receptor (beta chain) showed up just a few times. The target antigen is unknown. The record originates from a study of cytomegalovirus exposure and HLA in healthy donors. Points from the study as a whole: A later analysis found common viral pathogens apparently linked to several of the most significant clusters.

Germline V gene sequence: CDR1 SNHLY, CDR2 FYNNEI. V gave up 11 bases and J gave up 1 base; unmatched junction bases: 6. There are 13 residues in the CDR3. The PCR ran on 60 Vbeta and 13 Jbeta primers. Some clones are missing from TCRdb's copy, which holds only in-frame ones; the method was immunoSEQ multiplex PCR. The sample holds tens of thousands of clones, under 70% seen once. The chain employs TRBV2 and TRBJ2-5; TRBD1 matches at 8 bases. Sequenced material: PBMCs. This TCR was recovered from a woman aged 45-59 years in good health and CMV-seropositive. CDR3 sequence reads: CASTQGAQETQYF. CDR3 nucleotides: TGTGCCTCGACCCAGGGGGCCCAAGAGACCCAGTACTTC.